This TCR beta chain came from a study of blood T cell repertoires in COVID-19. Study summary: T cells, B-cell-depleted T cells, or PBMCs supplied cDNA or gDNA.

Using immunoSEQ multiplex PCR, the repertoire was profiled, and TCRdb retains in-frame clones only, with some absent. The sample holds approximately 150,000 clones; about 88% are singletons and the top ten take about 2.6%. Germline CDR1 and CDR2: KGHSH and LQKENI. V was cut by 1 base and J by 0 bases, with 6 bases left in between. This CDR3 has 15 amino acids. V and J are TRBV18 and TRBJ2-2; D remains ambiguous. This clonotype originated in a human donor with acute or convalescent COVID-19. The donor label of this sample is uncertain. Material for sequencing was peripheral blood. Written as DNA, the CDR3 is TGTGCCAGCTCACCACGGTCAGCGAACACCGGGGAGCTGTTTTTT. This translates into CASSPRSANTGELFF.